This T cell receptor beta chain was found in a study of cytomegalovirus exposure and HLA in healthy donors (TCRdb year 2017). Background for the entire study: The 650 to 750 repertoires of the first cohort and the roughly 120 validation repertoires were produced on the same platform, according to a later analysis. The aim of the study was to test whether cataloging public T cell receptors could identify signatures of past pathogen exposure. In addition to the first cohort of 650 to 750 subjects, a separate validation cohort of 130 or so different subjects was used. To predict cytomegalovirus infection status, the study combined high-throughput TCR immunosequencing, statistical association of individual TCRs with disease status, and machine learning.

The donors were included in the validation cohort of 100 to 150 subjects, a group kept apart from the approximately 700-subject first cohort. About this clone: What antigen it recognizes has not been identified. No qualities accompany the bases; no much larger clone lies one base away.

What the study reported, not specific to this receptor: Most TCR sequences were observed very rarely across donors, whereas some public TCRs were present in many individuals. The authors suggested that the approach could potentially be extended to other disease states and immunological phenotypes. In the study, 164 TCR beta chains were listed as associated with cytomegalovirus. A later analysis had no HLA typing for the validation cohort, so co-occurrence there was scored across all 130 or so repertoires. In a later analysis, TCRs clustered in the first cohort were found to also tend to co-occur in the 110 or so validation repertoires, with approximately 93% of cluster scores above 0. The classifier was reported to diagnose cytomegalovirus status with high specificity and sensitivity in both the original and validation cohorts. A few of the identified cytomegalovirus-associated TCR beta chains were confirmed in vitro to be specific for cytomegalovirus antigens.

Libraries came from the immunoSEQ multiplex PCR assay. For the original study's pipeline: A statistical classification framework was built for diagnosing cytomegalovirus status from the catalog of TCR beta chain sequences. The clones in this table, taken by TCRdb from immuneACCESS, are in-frame only. Not every clone is retained; where verified, under half of the shortfall comes from an unresolved V gene, and the cause of the rest is unknown. V, J and clone size were drawn from that table, and D and trimming were deduced from the DNA. For this sample the table gives roughly 80,000 clones, of which roughly 91% were detected only once. Clones ranked in the top ten supply roughly 1.9% of the sample. The TCR was taken from a man between 25 and 39 years old in good health and CMV-seronegative. Sequencing was done on a sample of PBMCs.

The CDR3 reads CASSERQGTGEQYF. The nucleotides are TGTGCCAGCAGTGAACGCCAGGGTACGGGCGAGCAGTACTTC. This chain is built from TRBV2 and TRBJ2-7; matching of 5 bases hints at TRBD1 as the D gene. Deletion took 2 bases off V and 6 bases off J, with a span of 14 bases between the germline ends. CDR3 length: 14 amino acids, cysteine to phenylalanine. Only the CDR3 part of the read is kept: 42 bases, read in frame from the first base. The germline V gene supplies CDR1 SNHLY and CDR2 FYNNEI.